A single sample gave rise to the 25 T cell receptor beta chains below, sequenced in a study of PD-1 blockade in classical Hodgkin lymphoma. Time point noted: cycle 4 day 1 (C4D1), after about 6 weeks of nivolumab. All the patients suffered relapse after autologous stem cell transplantation, and brentuximab vedotin exposure differed. TCRdb's table, derived via immunoSEQ multiplex PCR, lists solely in-frame clones and lacks some. In the table there are about 38,000 clones, 75% to 85% of which are singletons. Sequencing was performed on peripheral blood mononuclear cells (PBMCs), taken before the fourth cycle of nivolumab. The receptors derive from a human donor with classical Hodgkin lymphoma.

The chain has TRBV2 and TRBJ2-1, with 8 bases identical to TRBD1. This CDR3 region has 15 residues. Looked up from germline, CDR1 is SNHLY and CDR2 is FYNNEI. Germline trimming cut 5 bases from V and 3 bases from J; bases unmatched to any gene: 6. The CDR3: CASSQDRGIYNEQFF. The CDR3 region has the DNA TGTGCCAGCAGTCAAGACAGGGGCATCTACAATGAGCAGTTCTTC. Combining the CDR3 with reference TRBV2 and TRBJ2-1 gives the whole variable domain EPEVTQTPSHQVTQMGQEVILRCVPISNHLYFYWYRQILGQKVEFLVSFYNNEISEKSEIFDDQFSVERPDGSNFTLKIRSTKLEDSAMYFCASSQDRGIYNEQFFGPGTRLTVL.

The gene calls are TRBV10-3 and TRBJ2-3; 9 nucleotides line up with TRBD2. Germline V gene data show CDR1 as ENHRY and CDR2 as SYGVKD. There are 17 residues in the CDR3. V was clipped by 1 base and J by 2 bases; unmatched bases: 7. This CDR3 reads CAISELPASGDTDTQYF. The CDR3, as DNA: TGTGCCATCAGTGAGTTACCCGCTAGCGGGGACACAGATACGCAGTATTTT.

The J gene is TRBJ1-6, the V gene TRBV5-5; D not resolved. V was pared by 0 bases and J by 13 bases, with 8 bases between. Germline V CDR1 and CDR2: SGHKS, YYEKEE (reference sequence). This CDR3 region has 12 residues. CDR3 in DNA: TGTGCCAGCAGCTTGGTGTCGACTCCCCTCCACTTT. It is translated as CASSLVSTPLHF.

V is TRBV2 and J is TRBJ2-3; 7 positions match TRBD1. The CDR3 loop spans 15 amino acids. From germline, CDR1 is SNHLY and CDR2 FYNNEI. With 7 bases clipped from V and 0 bases from J, the junction kept 7 bases outside the gene matches. The CDR3 nucleotides are TGTGCCAGCACTGGCACAGGGGCTAGCACAGATACGCAGTATTTT. Its translation: CASTGTGASTDTQYF.

This chain links TRBV29-1 with TRBJ2-3; D is perhaps TRBD2 (5 bases). CDR1 is SQVTM, CDR2 ANQGSEA, per germline. The CDR3 is 15 residues long. Trimming removed 0 bases from V and 3 bases from J, with 13 bases in between. CDR3 DNA: TGCAGCGTTGAAGATGCGGGTCGTGGGACAGATACGCAGTATTTT. It specifies CSVEDAGRGTDTQYF.

The chain uses TRBV5-6 and TRBJ2-7, with D unclear. Trimming stripped 7 bases from V and 3 bases from J, with 14 bases between. Looked up from germline, CDR1 is SGHDT and CDR2 is YYEEEE. The CDR3 covers 13 residues. DNA for the CDR3: TGTGCCAGCGCCGTACGAGACGGCTACGAGCAGTACTTC. The encoded protein is CASAVRDGYEQYF.

This chain joins TRBV13 and TRBJ1-4, with 7 bases identical to TRBD1. CDR3 length: 15 residues. Germline V gene data show CDR1 as PRHDT and CDR2 as FYEKMQ (reference sequence). The V segment lost 5 bases and the J segment 4 bases; nucleotides outside the gene matches: 7. In DNA, the CDR3 is TGTGCCAGCAGCGCCGGGACAGCCTTTAATGAAAAACTGTTTTTT. Translated: CASSAGTAFNEKLFF. Full variable domain (outside the CDR3, taken from reference TRBV13 and TRBJ1-4): AAGVIQSPRHLIKEKRETATLKCYPIPRHDTVYWYQQGPGQDPQFLISFYEKMQSDKGSIPDRFSAQQFSDYHSELNMSSLELGDSALYFCASSAGTAFNEKLFFGSGTQLSVL.

The rearrangement links TRBV5-4 to TRBJ2-3; no clear D. The germline V gene encodes CDR1 SGHNT and CDR2 YYREEE (reference sequence). This CDR3 has 14 residues. Trimming shortened V by 0 bases and J by 7 bases, and 12 bases separated the two germline ends. CDR3: CASSLVPDANTQYF. The CDR3 bases are TGTGCCAGCAGCTTGGTTCCTGACGCGAATACGCAGTATTTT.

This clone turned up a few times. The chain joins TRBV19 to TRBJ2-1; the D is unclear. CDR1 is LNHDA and CDR2 is SQIVND in the germline V gene (reference sequence). V lost 3 bases, J lost 5 bases, and 14 bases lay in between. The CDR3 runs 15 residues. CDR3: CASSISPVRNNEQFF. Written as DNA, the CDR3 is TGTGCCAGTAGTATTAGTCCTGTGAGAAACAATGAGCAGTTCTTC.

The gene calls are TRBV6-1 and TRBJ2-3, with D possibly being TRBD1 (6 bases). The CDR3 runs 15 residues. CDR1 is MNHNS and CDR2 is SASEGT in the germline V gene. With 5 bases removed from V and 2 bases from J, the gap between germline ends came to 14 bases. The CDR3 DNA is TGTGCCAGCAGTTTCGGACAGAAGGTCACAGATACGCAGTATTTT. It translates to CASSFGQKVTDTQYF.

The rearrangement uses TRBV5-6 and TRBJ1-6, with D unclear. Germline CDR1 and CDR2: SGHDT and YYEEEE. The CDR3 contains 15 residues. V was cut by 0 bases and J by 4 bases, with 8 bases left in between. CDR3 coding DNA: TGTGCCAGCAGCTTGGTACAGCGATATAATTCACCCCTCCACTTT. Its protein is CASSLVQRYNSPLHF.

This clone was observed a handful of times. The V and J genes are TRBV18 and TRBJ2-2; the D is unclear. The germline V gene has CDR1 KGHSH and CDR2 LQKENI. The CDR3 spans 13 residues. V lost 3 bases and J 8 bases, leaving 10 bases between the germline ends. The DNA of the CDR3 is TGTGCCAGCTCACCGGGCCCGTCAGGGGAGCTGTTTTTT. This gives the protein CASSPGPSGELFF. The full variable domain, with the rest looked up from reference TRBV18 and TRBJ2-2, is NAGVMQNPRHLVRRRGQEARLRCSPMKGHSHVYWYRQLPEEGLKFMVYLQKENIIDESGMPKERFSAEFPKEGPSILRIQQVVRGDSAAYFCASSPGPSGELFFGEGSRLTVL.

J is TRBJ2-6 and V is TRBV5-4, with TRBD1 as a possible D gene (5 bases). The CDR3 spans 16 residues. Germline CDR1 and CDR2: SGHNT and YYREEE (reference sequence). V lost 4 bases, J lost 5 bases, and 16 bases lay in between. The CDR3 DNA follows: TGTGCCAGCAGCCGAGACAGCGCTACTAGGGCCAACGTCCTGACTTTC. Residues: CASSRDSATRANVLTF.

The chain's CDR3 is CASSLEPYSGNTIYF. CDR3 DNA sequence: TGCGCCAGCAGCTTGGAACCTTACTCTGGAAACACCATATATTTT. The chain has TRBV5-1 and TRBJ1-3; no clear D. This CDR3 spans 15 amino acids. Looked up from germline, CDR1 is SGHRS and CDR2 is YFSETQ. V shed 0 bases and J shed 0 bases, with 7 bases lying between them.

This clone was seen a handful of times. V usage is TRBV29-1 and J usage is TRBJ2-1; D is unclear. The V end lost 5 bases, the J end lost 6 bases, and 8 bases lay between the germline ends. This CDR3 has 11 amino acids. Per the germline V gene, CDR1 is SQVTM and CDR2 is ANQGSEA. CDR3: CSVRFTNEQFF. The CDR3 DNA is TGCAGCGTTCGGTTCACCAATGAGCAGTTCTTC.

J is TRBJ2-7 and V is TRBV4-2; TRBD2 matches at 8 bases. CDR1 and CDR2 from the germline V gene are LGHNA and YNFKEQ. The CDR3 is 17 residues long. Losses at the gene ends were 1 base for V and 5 bases for J; bases not matched to a gene: 13. CDR3 DNA: TGTGCCAGCAGCCAAGCGGGGCGACTGGCGGGGGGCCACGAGCAGTACTTC. Amino acids: CASSQAGRLAGGHEQYF.

This clone was detected a few times. The chain recombines TRBV5-5 with TRBJ2-6; no clear D. The V gene lost 0 bases and the J gene lost 2 bases, with 3 bases spanning the gap. CDR3 length: 14 residues. Looked up from germline, CDR1 is SGHKS and CDR2 is YYEKEE (reference sequence). The CDR3 sequence: CASSLGPGANVLTF. CDR3 sequence (DNA): TGTGCCAGCAGCTTGGGCCCTGGGGCCAACGTCCTGACTTTC.

This clone was detected a few times. The chain joins TRBV4-3 to TRBJ2-1; tentatively, D is TRBD1 (6 bases). The germline CDR1 and CDR2 sequences are LGHNA and YSLEER. This CDR3 spans 13 amino acids. V lost 1 base to trimming and J lost 12 bases, with 13 bases between them. CDR3 nucleotides: TGCGCCAGCAGCCAAGTCCCGCAGGGGCGGCAGTTCTTC. Residues: CASSQVPQGRQFF.

The chain employs TRBV2 and TRBJ2-1; TRBD1 aligns across 7 bases. The trim removed 5 bases at V and 2 bases at J, leaving 3 bases unmatched. The germline CDR1 and CDR2 sequences are SNHLY and FYNNEI. This CDR3 has 14 amino acids. The CDR3 sequence is CASSPGTAYNEQFF. CDR3 DNA: TGTGCCAGCAGTCCCGGGACAGCCTACAATGAGCAGTTCTTC.

This clone was observed a single time. The V gene is TRBV10-3, the J gene TRBJ2-3, with 13 bases matching TRBD2. The germline V gene encodes CDR1 ENHRY and CDR2 SYGVKD. This CDR3 comprises 15 residues. With V trimmed by 6 bases and J by 4 bases, 4 bases remained unmatched. The CDR3 DNA reads TGTGCCATCAGGACTAGCGGGGGGTTCCCAGATACGCAGTATTTT. Translation: CAIRTSGGFPDTQYF.

This sequence joins TRBV5-6 and TRBJ1-2, with D unresolved. Germline CDR1 SGHDT, CDR2 YYEEEE. CDR3 length: 13 residues. V shed 0 bases and J shed 2 bases, with 5 bases lying between them. CDR3 region: CASSLDSNYGYTF. DNA for the CDR3: TGTGCCAGCAGCTTGGACAGCAACTATGGCTACACCTTC.

This clone is labeled medium-sized. The chain joins TRBV11-3 to TRBJ1-5, with TRBD1 matching 9 bases. The CDR3 totals 16 residues. In germline, CDR1 is SGHNT, CDR2 YENEEA. The V gene end was trimmed by 6 bases and the J gene end by 3 bases; junction bases not matched to a gene: 9. CDR3 DNA: TGTGCCAGCAGTCTAAAAGGGACAGGGAACAATCAGCCCCAGCATTTT. This translates into CASSLKGTGNNQPQHF.

V and J are TRBV2 and TRBJ2-2, with D perhaps TRBD1 or TRBD2 (5 bases each). This CDR3 spans 16 amino acids. Trimming pared 4 bases from V and 6 bases from J, leaving 18 bases between. Germline CDR1 SNHLY, CDR2 FYNNEI. The chain's CDR3 is CASSGGTTRGAGELFF. CDR3 coding DNA: TGTGCCAGCAGTGGTGGTACTACTCGGGGCGCCGGGGAGCTGTTTTTT.

The chain combines TRBV5-4 with TRBJ1-2, with 8 bases matching TRBD1. CDR3 length: 15 residues. Per germline, CDR1 SGHNT and CDR2 YYREEE (reference sequence). The V segment lost 4 bases and the J segment 7 bases; nucleotides outside the gene matches: 12. The CDR3 nucleotides are TGTGCCAGCAGCCACCGAGGACAGGGAACGGGTGGCTACACCTTC. Residues: CASSHRGQGTGGYTF.

V is TRBV27 and J is TRBJ2-3; D is possibly TRBD1 (6 bases). CDR3 length: 13 residues. V lost 6 bases and J lost 4, with 11 bases in between. Germline V gene data show CDR1 as MNHEY and CDR2 as SMNVEV (reference sequence). CDR3 sequence reads: CASSNRAADTQYF. The CDR3 DNA is TGTGCCAGCAGCAACAGGGCCGCAGATACGCAGTATTTT.